This passage covers 13 T cell receptor beta chains from one sample sequenced in a study of OX40 agonist ivuxolimab in advanced cancers. Assay: immunoSEQ multiplex PCR; the TCRdb copy retains only in-frame clones and omits some. Of under 15,000 clones in the sample, roughly 69% were seen once. Sequences were derived from CD4+ or CD8+ T cells sorted from blood, sampled in a trial of the OX40 agonist ivuxolimab. These receptors came from an adult with an advanced solid tumor such as melanoma, head and neck, liver or kidney cancer.

The rearrangement links TRBV4-2 to TRBJ1-3, with a possible D match to TRBD1 (5 bases). The length of the CDR3 is 13 residues. Germline V CDR1 and CDR2: LGHNA, YNFKEQ. The germline V and J ends were trimmed by 0 bases and 7 bases, with 7 bases remaining between them. In DNA, the CDR3 is TGTGCCAGCAGCCAAGATTGGGGGAACACCATATATTTT. This translates into CASSQDWGNTIYF.

CDR3 region: CASGLIGALRGYTF. The DNA for the CDR3 is TGTGCCAGCGGATTAATCGGGGCTCTCCGGGGCTACACCTTC. V and J are TRBV7-2 and TRBJ1-2; D might be TRBD1 (5 bases). Germline loops: CDR1 SGHTA, CDR2 FQGNSA. The CDR3 is 14 amino acids. Trimming shortened V by 8 bases and J by 8 bases, and 21 bases separated the two germline ends. The full variable domain, with the rest looked up from reference TRBV7-2 and TRBJ1-2, is GAGVSQSPSNKVTEKGKDVELRCDPISGHTALYWYRQSLGQGLEFLIYFQGNSAPDKSGLPSDRFSAERTGGSVSTLTIQRTQQEDSAVYLCASGLIGALRGYTFGSGTRLTVV.

The count of this clone is one. For the CDR3, the DNA is TGTGCCAGCAGTCCCCTCGGCCGCGGCAATGAGCAGTTCTTC. This gives the protein CASSPLGRGNEQFF. The chain couples TRBV6-1 to TRBJ2-1; D remains unclear. CDR1 is MNHNS, CDR2 SASEGT, per germline. Trimming left V 5 bases short and J 6 bases short, with 14 bases between. This CDR3 is built from 14 residues.

This CDR3 reads CASSSGTGGRETQYF. The DNA for the CDR3 is TGTGCCAGCAGTTCCGGGACAGGGGGTCGGGAGACCCAGTACTTC. J is TRBJ2-5 and V is TRBV27; 11 bases align to TRBD1. From germline, CDR1 is MNHEY and CDR2 SMNVEV (reference sequence). The CDR3 consists of 15 residues. Trimming removed 4 bases from V and 5 bases from J; junction bases left unmatched: 6.

This rearrangement joins TRBV29-1 to TRBJ1-2; D is undetermined. The V and J ends lost 8 bases and 6 bases respectively, with 19 bases between them. The CDR3 has 13 amino acids. Germline V gives CDR1 SQVTM, CDR2 ANQGSEA. CDR3 region: CSPFDPRRNGYTF. For the CDR3, the DNA is TGCAGCCCCTTCGACCCACGGCGGAATGGCTACACCTTC.

This clone was observed a handful of times. The chain carries TRBV27 and TRBJ2-6; D ambiguous. The CDR3 covers 12 residues. Germline-derived CDR1 and CDR2 are MNHEY and SMNVEV (reference sequence). V lost 8 bases to trimming and J lost 1 base, with 3 bases between them. CDR3: CASGSGANVLTF. The CDR3 DNA reads as TGTGCCAGCGGGTCTGGGGCCAACGTCCTGACTTTC.

The CDR3 DNA reads as TGTGCCAGCAGCTTCCCGCGGGACAGCTACTCCTACGAGCAGTACTTC. Its protein is CASSFPRDSYSYEQYF. The rearrangement links TRBV7-9 to TRBJ2-7, with D possibly TRBD1 on 7 matching bases. The germline V gene encodes CDR1 SEHNR and CDR2 FQNEAQ (reference sequence). This CDR3 has 16 amino acids. Trimming cost V 3 bases and J 0 bases, with 15 bases left between them.

This clone occurred once. The rearrangement links TRBV6-5 to TRBJ2-1, with D possibly being TRBD2 (6 bases). Trimming stripped 6 bases from V and 1 base from J, with 10 bases between. Germline CDR1 MNHEY, CDR2 SVGAGI. The CDR3 contains 14 residues. In DNA, the CDR3 is TGTGCCAGCAGCGGCGGGGAGTCCTACAATGAGCAGTTCTTC. Its protein is CASSGGESYNEQFF.

This sequence joins TRBV7-9 and TRBJ2-2; 10 bases match TRBD2. With V trimmed by 0 bases and J by 0 bases, 7 bases remained unmatched. Per the germline V gene, CDR1 is SEHNR and CDR2 is FQNEAQ (reference sequence). This CDR3 is built from 19 residues. The CDR3 DNA reads TGTGCCAGCAGCTTAGCGGGGCTAGCGGGAGTCGCGAACACCGGGGAGCTGTTTTTT. This translates into CASSLAGLAGVANTGELFF. Full variable domain (remainder filled in from reference TRBV7-9 and TRBJ2-2): DTGVSQNPRHKITKRGQNVTFRCDPISEHNRLYWYRQTLGQGPEFLTYFQNEAQLEKSRLLSDRFSAERPKGSFSTLEIQRTEQGDSAMYLCASSLAGLAGVANTGELFFGEGSRLTVL.

In its sample, this clone ranks as medium-sized. This sequence joins TRBV18 and TRBJ2-7; D unclear. The CDR3 has 14 residues. V lost 2 bases and J 3 bases, leaving 11 bases between the germline ends. Germline CDR1 and CDR2: KGHSH and LQKENI. This CDR3 reads CASSPGSVLYEQYF. CDR3 sequence (DNA): TGTGCCAGCTCACCAGGTTCGGTGCTCTACGAGCAGTACTTC.

The chain recombines TRBV18 with TRBJ1-1; a possible D gene is TRBD1 (5 bases). V lost 2 bases and J 3 bases, leaving 10 bases between the germline ends. The CDR3 is 14 amino acids. Germline-derived CDR1 and CDR2 are KGHSH and LQKENI. The CDR3 nucleotides read TGTGCCAGCTCACCATCGGGGCTATACACTGAAGCTTTCTTT. It yields the protein CASSPSGLYTEAFF.

This clone was observed a handful of times. V gene TRBV6-5 combines with J gene TRBJ2-7; 12 positions agree with TRBD2. Trimming removed 5 bases from V and 0 bases from J; junction bases left unmatched: 2. This CDR3 has 15 residues. Per germline, CDR1 MNHEY and CDR2 SVGAGI. CDR3 residues: CASSGGLAGSYEQYF. The CDR3 DNA is TGTGCCAGCAGTGGGGGACTAGCGGGCTCCTACGAGCAGTACTTC.

The chain links TRBV4-2 to TRBJ2-1; D remains ambiguous. The V gene lost 4 bases and the J gene lost 7 bases, with 11 bases spanning the gap. The CDR3 runs to 13 residues. Looked up from germline, CDR1 is LGHNA and CDR2 is YNFKEQ. DNA for the CDR3: TGTGCCAGCAGCCCCTCGACAACGAATGAGCAGTTCTTC. This translates into CASSPSTTNEQFF.